Listed here is a single TCR beta chain. The CDR3 totals 14 residues. Trimming took off 5 bases at V and 2 bases at J, with 13 bases between the two ends. These data belong to a study of blood T cell repertoires in COVID-19. This study enrolled people aged 18 to 89 from about 26 US geographic areas. Original methodology: Quantification of nucleated cells was approximated via reference gene primer amplification. Profiled with immunoSEQ multiplex PCR; TCRdb holds only in-frame clones, not every one. Clonal size and the V and J genes are those of that table, whereas D and trimming came from the DNA. The sample lists roughly 230,000 clones, 70% to 90% seen once, with around 6.3% in the top ten.

The clonotype originates from a woman between 45 and 60 years old who had been exposed to COVID-19. V is TRBV23-1 and J is TRBJ2-7; D is perhaps TRBD1 (5 bases). TRBV23-1 has ORF status, its function being uncertain. Sequenced: PBMCs or T cells enriched from blood (not recorded which). The CDR3 here is CASSTQVFPYEQYF. The CDR3 nucleotides read TGCGCCAGCAGTACACAGGTCTTCCCCTACGAGCAGTACTTC.